One sample yielded the 20 T cell receptor beta chains listed below, sequenced in a study of beta chain features in type 1 diabetes. Notes on the study in general: The study found moderately but significantly shorter TCRB CDR3s in all four CD4+ subsets of Type 1 diabetes patients.

Antigens of these TCRs are unknown. Every bit of the isolated RNA underwent reverse transcription, so sequencing read expressed TCRB transcripts. The protocol was immunoSEQ multiplex PCR, while the TCRdb copy is restricted to in-frame clones and leaves out a portion. The table lists under 400,000 clones, roughly an eighth of them singletons. Sample: naive CD4+ T cells from blood. Every receptor here comes from a woman between 18 and 29 years old with type 1 diabetes.

This clone has only a few counts. V gene TRBV4-3 combines with J gene TRBJ1-1; D may be TRBD1 (6 bases). The germline gives CDR1 LGHNA, CDR2 YSLEER. Trimming shortened V by 4 bases and J by 4 bases, and 10 bases separated the two germline ends. The CDR3 spans 13 residues. In DNA, the CDR3 is TGCGCCAGCAGCCCTGGGGGGGCCACTGAAGCTTTCTTT. Translated, it gives CASSPGGATEAFF.

In its sample, this clone was seen a few times. This chain connects TRBV7-2 to TRBJ2-3, with D possibly being TRBD2 (7 bases). The germline V gene encodes CDR1 SGHTA and CDR2 FQGNSA. This CDR3 contains 15 residues. Trimming removed 5 bases from V and 5 bases from J, with 17 bases in between. CDR3 loop: CASSPQGGGRDTQYF. The CDR3 DNA reads TGTGCCAGCAGCCCCCAAGGGGGGGGACGAGATACGCAGTATTTT.

V and J are TRBV7-6 and TRBJ2-5, with TRBD1 identical over 9 bases. The CDR3 runs 15 residues. V was clipped by 4 bases and J by 4 bases; unmatched bases: 7. Germline values: CDR1 SGHVS, CDR2 FNYEAQ. The CDR3 region is CASSSSGTGRETQYF. The CDR3 region has the DNA TGTGCCAGCAGCTCTTCCGGGACAGGGAGAGAGACCCAGTACTTC.

The chain links TRBV6-6 to TRBJ1-5, with D tentatively TRBD1 (5 bases). The V gene lost 10 bases and the J gene lost 3 bases, with 10 bases spanning the gap. The CDR3 is made up of 12 amino acids. Germline V gene data show CDR1 as MNHNY and CDR2 as SVGAGI (reference sequence). In nucleotides, the CDR3 is TGTGCCACGACAGAGAACAATCAGCCCCAGCATTTT. It is translated as CATTENNQPQHF.

This clone appeared a few times. CDR3 region: CATSLRTSLYNEQFF. The CDR3 DNA reads TGTGCCACCAGCCTCCGGACTAGCCTCTACAATGAGCAGTTCTTC. The chain links TRBV15 to TRBJ2-1, with 8 bases matching TRBD2. CDR3 length: 15 amino acids. V shed 5 bases, J shed 3 bases, and the junction held 6 bases outside the gene matches. The V gene's germline CDR1 is LNHNV and CDR2 YYDKDF (reference sequence).

The chain joins TRBV29-1 to TRBJ1-1; perhaps TRBD1 as D (6 bases). CDR3 size: 14 residues. The V gene's germline CDR1 is SQVTM and CDR2 ANQGSEA. With 6 bases removed from V and 8 bases from J, the gap between germline ends came to 22 bases. CDR3 protein: CSVGFDRYLSEAFF. As DNA, the CDR3 is TGCAGCGTGGGTTTCGACAGGTATCTAAGCGAAGCTTTCTTT.

J is TRBJ2-2 and V is TRBV5-4, with D perhaps matching TRBD1 (5 bases). The CDR3 extends over 14 amino acids. CDR1 and CDR2 (germline): SGHNT, YYREEE (reference sequence). V gave up 4 bases and J gave up 5 bases, with 12 bases separating them. The CDR3 region is CASSRGANTGELFF. The DNA of the CDR3 is TGTGCCAGCAGCCGTGGGGCCAATACCGGGGAGCTGTTTTTT.

The chain links TRBV11-3 to TRBJ2-1; 11 nucleotides align to TRBD2. Germline V CDR1 and CDR2: SGHNT, YENEEA. V was clipped by 2 bases and J by 7 bases; unmatched bases: 4. The CDR3 is 15 residues long. The CDR3 is CASSLLAGGRNEQFF. DNA for the CDR3: TGTGCCAGCAGCTTATTAGCGGGAGGGAGGAATGAGCAGTTCTTC.

A few counts support this clone. The rearrangement links TRBV7-2 to TRBJ2-2; D is unclear. CDR1 and CDR2 (germline): SGHTA, FQGNSA. V was clipped by 6 bases and J by 6 bases, with 11 bases between them. The CDR3 contains 13 residues. The CDR3 spells CASSRYPPGELFF. DNA for the CDR3: TGTGCCAGCAGTCGCTACCCCCCCGGGGAGCTGTTTTTT.

The table lists this clone with a few counts. The chain couples TRBV5-6 to TRBJ1-5; D remains unclear. Germline V CDR1 and CDR2: SGHDT, YYEEEE. The CDR3 is 14 amino acids. V was pared by 0 bases and J by 4 bases, with 8 bases between. The chain's CDR3 is CASSLGLGNQPQHF. In DNA form, the CDR3 reads TGTGCCAGCAGCTTGGGACTCGGAAATCAGCCCCAGCATTTT.

This clone was picked up a small number of times. The genes are TRBV2 and TRBJ1-1; D may be TRBD1 (5 bases). CDR3 size: 13 residues. Germline CDR1 and CDR2: SNHLY and FYNNEI. CDR3 loop: CAGLRAWDTEAFF. In nucleotides, the CDR3 is TGTGCGGGCCTCAGGGCGTGGGACACTGAAGCTTTCTTT.

This clone came up a few times. V and J are TRBV5-1 and TRBJ2-3; TRBD1 matches at 7 bases. CDR1 SGHRS and CDR2 YFSETQ come from the germline V gene. The CDR3 contains 14 residues. After removal of 3 bases from V and 3 bases from J, the junction contained 4 bases not matched to a gene. The CDR3 here is CASSSRQGTDTQYF. As DNA, the CDR3 is TGCGCCAGCAGCTCCCGACAGGGAACAGATACGCAGTATTTT.

This rearrangement joins TRBV29-1 to TRBJ1-2; no reliable D call. V lost 4 bases and J 0 bases, leaving 6 bases between the germline ends. CDR1 and CDR2 (germline): SQVTM, ANQGSEA. CDR3 length: 12 residues. For the CDR3, the DNA is TGCAGCGTTGGAGTTACTAACTATGGCTACACCTTC. Translating it yields CSVGVTNYGYTF.

The rearrangement joins TRBV9 to TRBJ2-1, with D perhaps TRBD2 (5 bases). The CDR3 loop spans 15 amino acids. Deletions cut 7 bases from V and 1 base from J, with 15 bases between. In germline, CDR1 is SGDLS, CDR2 YYNGEE. CDR3 nucleotides: TGTGCCAGCGCGACGGGGTATAGTTCCTACAATGAGCAGTTCTTC. This gives the protein CASATGYSSYNEQFF.

The rearrangement links TRBV30 to TRBJ1-1; TRBD1 agrees at 8 bases. The CDR3 has 11 residues. Germline V gives CDR1 GTSNPN, CDR2 SVGIG (reference sequence). V dropped 2 bases and J dropped 9; count of bases not matched to a gene: 2. As DNA, the CDR3 is TGTGCCTGGAGTCGGACAGGGCAAGCTTTCTTT. Its protein product is CAWSRTGQAFF.

The genes are TRBV11-3 and TRBJ2-5; D is ambiguous. The germline V gene has CDR1 SGHNT and CDR2 YENEEA. Between the trimmed V and J ends, which lost 5 bases and 2 bases, there was a span of 6 bases. The CDR3 runs 12 residues. The DNA of the CDR3 is TGTGCCAGCAGCCCCGGGCAAGAGACCCAGTACTTC. It specifies CASSPGQETQYF.

This chain uses TRBV9 with TRBJ2-2, with D possibly TRBD2 on 5 matching bases. The germline gives CDR1 SGDLS, CDR2 YYNGEE. This CDR3 has 15 residues. V shed 1 base and J shed 6 bases, with 13 bases lying between them. CDR3 loop: CASSVQAGVAGELFF. In DNA, the CDR3 is TGTGCCAGCAGCGTACAGGCCGGGGTAGCCGGGGAGCTGTTTTTT.

The J gene is TRBJ1-1, the V gene TRBV11-2; D unclear. This CDR3 contains 14 residues. Germline values: CDR1 SGHAT, CDR2 FQNNGV. Deletions cut 5 bases from V and 6 bases from J, with 16 bases between. The CDR3 loop reads CASSPLRGVAEAFF. CDR3 bases: TGTGCCAGCAGCCCCCTACGCGGGGTAGCTGAAGCTTTCTTT.

The J gene is TRBJ1-2, the V gene TRBV28; tentatively, D is TRBD1 (5 bases). This CDR3 region has 13 residues. Germline V gene lookup returns CDR1 MDHEN and CDR2 SYDVKM. Written as DNA, the CDR3 is TGTGTGGTGGCAGGGTCGGTTCGGGATGGCTACACCTTC. It encodes CVVAGSVRDGYTF.

This clone has a handful of counts. V and J are TRBV7-9 and TRBJ2-1; D uncertain. V lost 3 bases and J lost 4, with 10 bases in between. The V gene's germline CDR1 is SEHNR and CDR2 FQNEAQ (reference sequence). CDR3 size: 14 residues. The CDR3 loop reads CASSFPNLYNEQFF. The CDR3 DNA sequence: TGTGCCAGCAGCTTCCCTAACCTGTACAATGAGCAGTTCTTC.